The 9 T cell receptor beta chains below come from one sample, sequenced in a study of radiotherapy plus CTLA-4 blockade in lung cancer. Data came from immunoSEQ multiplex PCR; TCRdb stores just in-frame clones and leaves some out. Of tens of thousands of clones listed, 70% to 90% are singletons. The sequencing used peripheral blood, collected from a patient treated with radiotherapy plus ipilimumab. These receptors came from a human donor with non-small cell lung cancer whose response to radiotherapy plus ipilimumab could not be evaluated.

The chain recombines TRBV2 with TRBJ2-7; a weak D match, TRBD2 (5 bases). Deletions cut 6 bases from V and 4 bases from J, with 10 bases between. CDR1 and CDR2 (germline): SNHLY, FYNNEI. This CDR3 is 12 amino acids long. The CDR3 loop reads CASSFPGYEQYF. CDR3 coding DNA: TGTGCCAGCAGCTTTCCGGGGTACGAGCAGTACTTC.

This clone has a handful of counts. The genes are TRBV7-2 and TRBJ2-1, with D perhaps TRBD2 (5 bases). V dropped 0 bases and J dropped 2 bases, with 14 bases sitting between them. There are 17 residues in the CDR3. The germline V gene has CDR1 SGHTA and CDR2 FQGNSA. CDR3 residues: CASSLATLARTYNEQFF. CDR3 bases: TGTGCCAGCAGCTTAGCAACCCTAGCCCGGACCTACAATGAGCAGTTCTTC.

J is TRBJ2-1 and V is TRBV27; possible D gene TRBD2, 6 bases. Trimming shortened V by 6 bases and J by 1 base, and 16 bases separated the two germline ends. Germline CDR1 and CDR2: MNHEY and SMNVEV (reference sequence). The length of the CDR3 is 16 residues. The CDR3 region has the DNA TGTGCCAGCAGCCGGCGGGACTCCCCTTCCTACAATGAGCAGTTCTTC. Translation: CASSRRDSPSYNEQFF.

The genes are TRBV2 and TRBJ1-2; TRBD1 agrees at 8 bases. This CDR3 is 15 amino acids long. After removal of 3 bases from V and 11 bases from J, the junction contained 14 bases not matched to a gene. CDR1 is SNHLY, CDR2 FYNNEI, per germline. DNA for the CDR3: TGTGCCAGCAGTGAGAACGCGATTGCAGGGGGCATGTACACCTTC. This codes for CASSENAIAGGMYTF.

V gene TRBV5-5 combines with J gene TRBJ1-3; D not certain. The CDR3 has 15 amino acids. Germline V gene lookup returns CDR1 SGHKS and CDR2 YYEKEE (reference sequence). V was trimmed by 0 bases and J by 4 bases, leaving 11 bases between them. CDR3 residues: CASSLAPGKGNTIYF. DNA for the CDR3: TGTGCCAGCAGCTTGGCCCCGGGGAAAGGAAACACCATATATTTT.

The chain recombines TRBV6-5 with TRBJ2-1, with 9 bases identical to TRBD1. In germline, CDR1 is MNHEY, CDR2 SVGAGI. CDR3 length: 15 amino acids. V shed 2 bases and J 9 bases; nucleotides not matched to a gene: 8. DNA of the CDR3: TGTGCCAGCAGTTACGCGACAGGGGGGAGGGGTGAGCAGTTCTTC. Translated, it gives CASSYATGGRGEQFF.

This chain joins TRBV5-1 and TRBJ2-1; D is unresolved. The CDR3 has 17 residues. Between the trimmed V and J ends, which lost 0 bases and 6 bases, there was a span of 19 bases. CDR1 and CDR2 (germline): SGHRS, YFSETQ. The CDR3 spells CASSLELAPHVPNEQFF. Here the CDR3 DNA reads TGCGCCAGCAGCTTGGAGTTAGCTCCACATGTTCCCAATGAGCAGTTCTTC.

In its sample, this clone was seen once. For the CDR3, the DNA is TGTGCCAGCAGCTTAGATCTACTCTCCGGGCAGCCCCAGCATTTT. It is translated as CASSLDLLSGQPQHF. The chain combines TRBV11-2 with TRBJ1-5; D is uncertain. CDR1 and CDR2 (germline): SGHAT, FQNNGV. Between the trimmed V and J ends, which lost 0 bases and 7 bases, there was a span of 13 bases. The CDR3 spans 15 residues.

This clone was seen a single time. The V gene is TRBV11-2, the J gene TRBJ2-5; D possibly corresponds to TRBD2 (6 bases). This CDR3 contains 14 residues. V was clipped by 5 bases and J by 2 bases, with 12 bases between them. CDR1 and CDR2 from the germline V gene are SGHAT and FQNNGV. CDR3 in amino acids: CASSQLAAQETQYF. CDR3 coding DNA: TGTGCCAGCAGCCAGTTAGCGGCACAAGAGACCCAGTACTTC.